A selection of T cell receptor beta chains follows, all from one sample in a study of response to subunit inactivated influenza vaccine. TCRdb independently ran MiXCR on the RT-PCR reads; one entry per CDR3 protein. The sample comprises more than 450,000 distinct CDR3 sequences, around 8% of which are singletons, and 10% to 15% rests with the top ten. The sequencing here drew on PBMCs from blood, taken less than 30 months after vaccination. Every receptor here comes from a man aged 50-75 years who received an inactivated influenza vaccine. Each CDR3 is given with its conserved first and last residue. The order of the fields is J gene, D gene, clone size, V gene, CDR3 protein, CDR3 DNA. The D gene is left open where the match is weak. For some rows the clone size is stated as once, few or many, or as a class when expanded; others skip it.

TRBJ2-2,TRBD1,few,TRBV28,CASSLPNRGPTGELFF,TGTGCCAGCAGTTTACCCAACAGGGGGCCCACCGGGGAGCTGTTTTTT
TRBJ1-4,-,-,TRBV9,CASSPSGGANEKLFF,TGTGCCAGCAGCCCCTCTGGGGGGGCTAATGAAAAACTGTTTTTT
TRBJ2-5,TRBD2,few,TRBV7-2,CASSRLAGSYQETQYF,TGTGCCAGCAGTAGACTAGCGGGATCGTATCAAGAGACCCAGTACTTC
TRBJ1-5,-,-,TRBV20-1,CSASPGPYNQPQHF,TGCAGTGCTAGCCCCGGGCCTTACAATCAGCCCCAGCATTTT
TRBJ2-7,-,many,TRBV20-1,CSAFRGLSYEQYF,TGCAGTGCCTTCAGGGGCCTCTCCTACGAGCAGTACTTC
TRBJ1-1,-,many,TRBV7-2,CASSPRQDTEAFF,TGTGCCAGCAGCCCGCGACAGGACACTGAAGCTTTCTTT
TRBJ2-5,-,-,TRBV5-1,CASSSHGLQETQYF,TGCGCCAGCAGCTCCCATGGCCTCCAAGAGACCCAGTACTTC
TRBJ2-1,TRBD1,many,TRBV12-3/TRBV12-4,CASSSHRGSPYNEQFF,TGTGCCAGCAGTTCCCACAGGGGGAGCCCCTACAATGAGCAGTTCTTC
TRBJ2-7,TRBD2,few,TRBV5-1,CASSETSIFYEQYF,TGCGCCAGCAGCGAGACTAGCATATTCTACGAGCAGTACTTC
TRBJ2-1,TRBD2,-,TRBV9,CASSVQTSGETQFF,TGTGCCAGCAGCGTGCAGACTAGCGGGGAAACCCAGTTCTTC
TRBJ1-1,-,few,TRBV10-3,CAISESRQGKAEAFF,TGTGCCATCAGTGAGTCCCGGCAGGGGAAGGCTGAAGCTTTCTTT
TRBJ1-6,-,many,TRBV12-3/TRBV12-4,CASSLRQSNSPLHF,TGTGCCAGCAGTTTGCGACAGTCAAATTCACCCCTCCACTTT
TRBJ2-1,TRBD2,many,TRBV4-3,CASSQGLAGDPLQFF,TGCGCCAGCAGCCAAGGGCTAGCGGGAGACCCGTTACAGTTCTTC
TRBJ2-2,TRBD2,many,TRBV20-1,CSARLAVNTGELFF,TGCAGTGCTCGACTAGCCGTGAACACCGGGGAGCTGTTTTTT
TRBJ2-3,TRBD1,few,TRBV28,CASSEGTGGFGDTQYF,TGTGCCAGCAGTGAGGGGACAGGGGGCTTTGGAGATACGCAGTATTTT
TRBJ1-5,TRBD1,many,TRBV20-1,CSARQGGGQPQHF,TGCAGTGCCAGACAGGGAGGAGGCCAGCCCCAGCATTTT
TRBJ1-5,-,-,TRBV7-2,CASSLRGPNQPQHF,TGTGCCAGCAGCTTAAGGGGACCTAATCAGCCCCAGCATTTT
TRBJ2-7,-,few,TRBV6-2/TRBV6-3,CASSYWVKTYEQYF,TGTGCCAGCAGTTACTGGGTTAAGACCTACGAGCAGTACTTC
TRBJ1-1,-,-,TRBV20-1,CSARVGSDGEAFF,TGCAGTGCTAGGGTGGGGTCGGATGGTGAAGCTTTCTTT
TRBJ2-7,TRBD1,-,TRBV12-3/TRBV12-4,CASSPVGDRVDYEQYF,TGTGCCAGCAGTCCAGTCGGGGACAGGGTAGACTACGAGCAGTACTTC
TRBJ2-3,-,many,TRBV5-1,CASRKVEGSDTQYF,TGCGCCAGCAGAAAGGTCGAGGGATCAGATACGCAGTATTTT
TRBJ2-4,-,-,TRBV7-2,CASSLNRVTKNIQYF,TGTGCCAGCAGCTTGAACAGGGTGACCAAAAACATTCAGTACTTC
TRBJ1-1,-,many,TRBV21-1,CASSVDDRVTTEAFF,TGTGCCAGCAGCGTCGACGACAGGGTTACCACTGAAGCTTTCTTT
TRBJ2-5,-,few,TRBV3-1,CASSQQMTQYF,TGTGCCAGCAGCCAACAGATGACCCAGTACTTC
TRBJ2-1,TRBD2,few,TRBV11-1,CASSLERGGRAENEQFF,TGTGCCAGCAGCTTAGAACGGGGCGGGAGGGCCGAGAATGAGCAGTTCTTC
TRBJ2-1,TRBD1,few,TRBV5-4,CASSLARGNDWSGEQFF,TGTGCCAGCAGCTTGGCCAGGGGGAATGATTGGAGCGGTGAGCAGTTCTTC
TRBJ1-2,-,many,TRBV20-1,CSARNPGYTF,TGCAGTGCTAGAAATCCTGGCTACACCTTC
TRBJ1-4,-,-,TRBV20-1,CSARVGGEKLFF,TGCAGTGCTAGGGTAGGGGGTGAAAAACTGTTTTTT